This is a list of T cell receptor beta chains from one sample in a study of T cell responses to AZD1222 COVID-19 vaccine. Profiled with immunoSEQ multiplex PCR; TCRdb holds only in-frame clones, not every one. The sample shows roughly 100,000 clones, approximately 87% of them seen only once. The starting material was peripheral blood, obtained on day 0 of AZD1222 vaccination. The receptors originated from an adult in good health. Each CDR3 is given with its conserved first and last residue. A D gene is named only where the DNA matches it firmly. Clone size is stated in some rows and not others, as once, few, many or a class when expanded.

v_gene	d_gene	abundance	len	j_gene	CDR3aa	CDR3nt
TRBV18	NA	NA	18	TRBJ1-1	CASSPLESSTGQNTEAFF	TGTGCCAGCTCACCACTAGAATCGTCGACGGGGCAGAACACTGAAGCTTTCTTT
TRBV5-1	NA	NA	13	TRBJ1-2	CASSGGPNYGYTF	TGCGCCAGCAGCGGTGGGCCCAACTATGGCTACACCTTC
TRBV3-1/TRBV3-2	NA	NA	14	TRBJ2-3	CASSPTQGSDTQYF	TGTGCCAGCAGTCCAACCCAGGGTTCGGATACGCAGTATTTT
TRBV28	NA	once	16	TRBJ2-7	CASPPGAGGNSYEQYF	TGTGCCAGCCCACCGGGGGCAGGGGGTAACTCCTACGAGCAGTACTTC
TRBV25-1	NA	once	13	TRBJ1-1	CASSETTNTEAFF	TGTGCCAGCAGTGAAACAACCAACACTGAAGCTTTCTTT
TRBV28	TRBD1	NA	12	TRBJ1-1	CAGGQQGAEAFF	TGTGCCGGAGGGCAACAGGGGGCTGAAGCTTTCTTT
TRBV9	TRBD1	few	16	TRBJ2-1	CASSVTGGPTYNEQFF	TGTGCCAGCAGCGTTACAGGGGGCCCGACCTACAATGAGCAGTTCTTC
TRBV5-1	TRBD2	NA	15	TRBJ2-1	CASSPGLADYNEQFF	TGCGCCAGCAGCCCGGGACTAGCGGACTACAATGAGCAGTTCTTC
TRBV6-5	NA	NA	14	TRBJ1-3	CASRLMTPGNTIYF	TGTGCCAGCAGACTCATGACGCCTGGAAACACCATATATTTT
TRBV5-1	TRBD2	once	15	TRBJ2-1	CASRSSGVSYNEQFF	TGCGCCAGCAGGTCTAGCGGAGTCTCCTACAATGAGCAGTTCTTC
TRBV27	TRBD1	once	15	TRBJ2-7	CASTPPGQGVNEQYF	TGTGCCAGCACCCCTCCGGGACAGGGTGTAAACGAGCAGTACTTC
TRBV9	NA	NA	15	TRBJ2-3	CASSVEGASTDTQYF	TGTGCCAGCAGCGTAGAGGGAGCGAGCACAGATACGCAGTATTTT
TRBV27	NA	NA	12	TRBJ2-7	CASSFRDGEQYF	TGTGCCAGCAGTTTCAGGGATGGGGAGCAGTACTTC
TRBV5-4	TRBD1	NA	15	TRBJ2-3	CASSSGQGVTDTQYF	TGTGCCAGCAGCTCTGGACAGGGAGTCACAGATACGCAGTATTTT
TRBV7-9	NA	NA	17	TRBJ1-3	CASSPRWGRGTGNTIYF	TGTGCCAGCAGCCCACGATGGGGGCGGGGCACTGGAAACACCATATATTTT
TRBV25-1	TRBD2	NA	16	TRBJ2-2	CASSDLREGNTGELFF	TGTGCCAGCAGTGATCTGCGGGAGGGTAACACCGGGGAGCTGTTTTTT
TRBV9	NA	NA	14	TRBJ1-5	CASSVEGGGEPQHF	TGTGCCAGCAGCGTAGAAGGTGGGGGTGAGCCCCAGCATTTT
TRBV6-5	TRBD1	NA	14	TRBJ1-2	CASISRGPNYGYTF	TGTGCCAGCATCTCCAGGGGGCCCAACTATGGCTACACCTTC
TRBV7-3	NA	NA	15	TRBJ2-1	CASSFLGGTDNEQFF	TGTGCCAGCAGCTTCCTCGGCGGGACCGACAATGAGCAGTTCTTC
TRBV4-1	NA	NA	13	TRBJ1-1	CASSHQADTEAFF	TGCGCCAGCAGCCACCAGGCCGACACTGAAGCTTTCTTT
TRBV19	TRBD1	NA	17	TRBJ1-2	CASSIFGQGATPRGYTF	TGTGCCAGTAGTATATTTGGGCAGGGGGCTACCCCAAGAGGCTACACCTTC
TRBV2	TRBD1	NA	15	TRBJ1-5	CASTTGAPLHQPQHF	TGTGCCAGCACGACAGGGGCCCCCCTGCATCAGCCCCAGCATTTT
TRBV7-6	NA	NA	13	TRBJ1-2	CASSLTGSGGYTF	TGTGCCAGCAGCTTAACAGGTTCGGGTGGCTACACCTTC
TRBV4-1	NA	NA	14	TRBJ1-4	CASSQDAVNEKLFF	TGCGCCAGCAGCCAAGACGCCGTCAATGAAAAACTGTTTTTT
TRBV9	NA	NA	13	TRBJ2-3	CASSVDAPNTQYF	TGTGCCAGCAGCGTAGATGCCCCCAATACGCAGTATTTT
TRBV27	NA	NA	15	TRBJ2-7	CASSLGQGRSYEQYF	TGTGCCAGCAGTTTAGGCCAGGGGAGGTCCTACGAGCAGTACTTC
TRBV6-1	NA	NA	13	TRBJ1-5	CASSERGNQPQHF	TGTGCCAGCAGTGAACGGGGCAATCAGCCCCAGCATTTT
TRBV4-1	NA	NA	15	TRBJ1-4	CASSNSQDGREKLFF	TGCGCCAGCAGCAATTCACAAGATGGGCGCGAAAAACTGTTTTTT
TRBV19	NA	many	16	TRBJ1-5	CASSIGYREGNQPQHF	TGTGCCAGTAGTATAGGGTACAGGGAGGGCAATCAGCCCCAGCATTTT
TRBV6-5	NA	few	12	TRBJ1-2	CASTTGYYGYTF	TGTGCCAGCACAACAGGGTACTATGGCTACACCTTC
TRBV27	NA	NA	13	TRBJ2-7	CASSLVSSYEQYF	TGTGCCAGCAGTTTAGTTAGCTCCTACGAGCAGTACTTC
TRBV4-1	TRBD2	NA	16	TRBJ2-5	CASSSRTSGRVETQYF	TGCGCCAGCAGCTCACGGACTAGCGGGAGGGTAGAGACCCAGTACTTC
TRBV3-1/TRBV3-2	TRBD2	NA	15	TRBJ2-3	CASSQRTSARDTQYF	TGTGCCAGCAGCCAAAGAACTAGCGCGAGGGATACGCAGTATTTT
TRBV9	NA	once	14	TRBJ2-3	CASSVGGAADTQYF	TGTGCCAGCAGCGTAGGCGGAGCGGCAGATACGCAGTATTTT
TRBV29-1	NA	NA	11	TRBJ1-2	CSVVRGDGYTF	TGCAGCGTTGTGAGGGGGGATGGCTACACCTTC
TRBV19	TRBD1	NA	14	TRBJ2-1	CASGTVSSYNEQFF	TGTGCCAGTGGGACAGTTAGCTCCTACAATGAGCAGTTCTTC
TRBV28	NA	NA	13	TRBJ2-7	CASGGTFSYEQYF	TGTGCCAGCGGTGGGACTTTCTCCTACGAGCAGTACTTC
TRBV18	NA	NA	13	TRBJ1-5	CASSTGTDQPQHF	TGTGCCAGCTCAACAGGGACCGATCAGCCCCAGCATTTT
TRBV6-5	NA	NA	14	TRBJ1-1	CASNSGNKLTEAFF	TGTGCCAGCAATAGTGGAAATAAGCTCACTGAAGCTTTCTTT
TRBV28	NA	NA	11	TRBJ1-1	CASSLRIEAFF	TGTGCCAGCAGTTTAAGAATTGAAGCTTTCTTT
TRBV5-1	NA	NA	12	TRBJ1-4	CASSSGNEKLFF	TGCGCCAGCAGCTCGGGAAATGAAAAACTGTTTTTT
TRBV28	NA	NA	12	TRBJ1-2	CASSGGARGYTF	TGTGCCAGCAGTGGAGGGGCGCGTGGCTACACCTTC
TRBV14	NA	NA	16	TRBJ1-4	CASSQGYTPTNEKLFF	TGTGCCAGCAGCCAAGGATACACCCCAACTAATGAAAAACTGTTTTTT
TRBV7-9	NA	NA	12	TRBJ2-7	CASSLGTYEQYF	TGTGCCAGCAGCTTAGGTACCTACGAGCAGTACTTC
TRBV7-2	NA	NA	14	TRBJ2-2	CASSFTGVAGELFF	TGTGCCAGCAGCTTTACCGGGGTGGCCGGGGAGCTGTTTTTT
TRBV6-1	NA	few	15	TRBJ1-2	CASSEARGSLYGYTF	TGTGCCAGCAGTGAAGCTCGGGGCAGCCTCTATGGCTACACCTTC
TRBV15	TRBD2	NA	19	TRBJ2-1	CATSRDLSVDGLAVAEQFF	TGTGCCACCAGCAGAGATCTTTCAGTCGATGGACTAGCGGTGGCAGAGCAGTTCTTC
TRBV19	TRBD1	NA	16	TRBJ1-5	CASSGQGSSSNQPQHF	TGTGCCAGTAGCGGACAGGGATCGAGTAGCAATCAGCCCCAGCATTTT